These 6 T cell receptor beta chains came from one sample sequenced in a study of CD8+CD57+ T cells in acquired aplastic anemia. An expansion of CD8+CD57+ cells by flow cytometry had been shown in patients chosen for sequencing. The template used for profiling TCR beta VDJ and CDR3 was genomic DNA. TCRdb analysed the reads with MiXCR anew, one entry per CDR3 protein. The sample records about 260,000 distinct CDR3 sequences, approximately 86% being singletons. The sequenced material came from sorted CD4+, CD8+, or CD8+CD57+ T cells (not recorded which) from PBMCs. All receptors derive from a human donor with aplastic anemia.

V and J are TRBV19 and TRBJ2-7; maybe TRBD2 (7 bases). Between the trimmed V and J ends, which lost 3 bases and 2 bases, there was a span of 14 bases. This CDR3 is built from 15 residues. CDR1 and CDR2 from the germline V gene are LNHDA and SQIVND (reference sequence). CDR3 nucleotide sequence: TGTGCCAGTAGTATGGGAGGGGGGACAACCTACGAGCAGTACTTC. Translation: CASSMGGGTTYEQYF.

The rearrangement uses TRBV11-3 and TRBJ2-7; the D call may be TRBD1 or TRBD2 (5 bases each). V lost 4 bases and J 5 bases, leaving 12 bases between the germline ends. This CDR3 contains 13 residues. The germline V gene has CDR1 SGHNT and CDR2 YENEEA. The CDR3 DNA follows: TGTGCCAGCAGCTGGGACGTAACCGACGAGCAGTACTTC. This translates into CASSWDVTDEQYF.

V is TRBV7-2 and J is TRBJ2-6; weak D call: TRBD2 (5 bases). V lost 7 bases and J 10 bases, leaving 26 bases between the germline ends. The CDR3 is 17 residues long. Germline values: CDR1 SGHTA, CDR2 FQGNSA. The chain's CDR3 is CASTLGRVPSGENVLTF. DNA of the CDR3: TGTGCCAGCACCCTAGGGAGAGTCCCCTCTGGGGAGAACGTCCTGACTTTC.

Regarding this clonotype: In this CDR3 the conserved last residue, phenylalanine or tryptophan, is missing, so a read error is likely. It is unclear where the CDR3 begins or ends on the DNA, so no DNA is shown, and the CDR3 is as TCRdb lists it. The rearrangement joins TRBV7-9 to TRBJ2-3; TRBD2, the table's D call, was not compared with the DNA. The CDR3 length is 13 residues, termini included. CDR1 is SEHNR, CDR2 FQNEAQ, per germline (reference sequence). The CDR3 region is CASSRTRSGRSDE.

The chain couples TRBV19 to TRBJ2-7; D not resolved. CDR3 length: 13 residues. Germline V gene lookup returns CDR1 LNHDA and CDR2 SQIVND (reference sequence). V was trimmed by 6 bases and J by 0 bases, leaving 9 bases between them. For the CDR3, the DNA is TGTGCCAGTAGATCCCCGCTCTCCTACGAGCAGTACGTC. Encoded protein: CASRSPLSYEQYV.

This clonotype was detected only once. CDR3 bases: TGTGCCAGCAGCTCAGGGCTAGGGGGAGAGACTGAAGATTTCTTC. Protein: CASSSGLGGETEDFF. V and J are TRBV7-8 and TRBJ2-1, with D maybe TRBD1 (6 bases). CDR1 SGHVS and CDR2 FQNEAQ come from the germline V gene. CDR3 size: 15 residues. V was clipped by 4 bases and J by 16 bases, with 26 bases between them.